The 5 T cell receptor beta chains listed next were all sequenced from one sample in a study of T cell responses to AZD1222 COVID-19 vaccine. Using immunoSEQ multiplex PCR, the repertoire was profiled, and TCRdb retains in-frame clones only, with some absent. In the table there are 140,000 to 150,000 clones, 85% to 90% of which are singletons. The sequences come from peripheral blood, collected on day 0 of AZD1222 vaccination. The receptor source for this set is an adult in good health.

V usage is TRBV19 and J usage is TRBJ1-1; no clear D. V was shortened by 1 base and J by 0 bases, with 3 bases between the two germline ends. Germline CDR1 reads LNHDA; CDR2 reads SQIVND (reference sequence). The CDR3 loop spans 13 amino acids. For the CDR3, the DNA is TGTGCCAGTAGTATAGGGATGAACACTGAAGCTTTCTTT. Residues: CASSIGMNTEAFF.

This chain connects TRBV12-3 or TRBV12-4 to TRBJ1-5; no firm D call. The CDR3 length is 13 residues. V lost 4 bases and J lost 4, with 8 bases in between. As DNA, the CDR3 is TGTGCCAGCAGTTCAGGAACTAATCAGCCCCAGCATTTT. This codes for CASSSGTNQPQHF.

This sequence joins TRBV12-3 or TRBV12-4 and TRBJ1-1; D call uncertain. The V and J ends lost 3 bases and 9 bases respectively, with 14 bases between them. This CDR3 region has 13 residues. CDR3 nucleotide sequence: TGTGCCAGCAGTTTCCGCGTAATCCCTCAAGCTTTCTTT. Protein: CASSFRVIPQAFF.

The chain links TRBV7-6 to TRBJ2-1; D unclear. The CDR3 runs 17 residues. The V and J ends lost 5 bases and 2 bases respectively, with 19 bases between them. Germline assignment: CDR1 SGHVS and CDR2 FNYEAQ. The CDR3 reads CASSPAWAPRPYNEQFF. As DNA, the CDR3 is TGTGCCAGCAGCCCGGCTTGGGCCCCCAGGCCCTACAATGAGCAGTTCTTC. The full variable domain, completed using reference TRBV7-6 and TRBJ2-1, is GAGVSQSPRYKVTKRGQDVALRCDPISGHVSLYWYRQALGQGPEFLTYFNYEAQQDKSGLPNDRFSAERPEGSISTLTIQRTEQRDSAMYRCASSPAWAPRPYNEQFFGPGTRLTVL.

This clone was observed a handful of times. The chain uses TRBV11-2 and TRBJ2-1; tentative D call: TRBD1 (6 bases). This CDR3 contains 16 residues. V was clipped by 5 bases and J by 0 bases, with 14 bases between them. From germline, CDR1 is SGHAT and CDR2 FQNNGV. The CDR3 sequence: CASSRGGESSYNEQFF. The CDR3 DNA reads TGTGCCAGCAGCAGAGGGGGTGAGAGCTCCTACAATGAGCAGTTCTTC.